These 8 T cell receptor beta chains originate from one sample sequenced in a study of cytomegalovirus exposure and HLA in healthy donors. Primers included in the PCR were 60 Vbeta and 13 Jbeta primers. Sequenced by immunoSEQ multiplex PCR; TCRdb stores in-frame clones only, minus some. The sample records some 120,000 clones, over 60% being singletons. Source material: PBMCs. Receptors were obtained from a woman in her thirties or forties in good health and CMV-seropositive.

Here the CDR3 reads CASSLIMAGLYEQYF. CDR3 coding DNA: TGTGCCAGCAGTTTAATCATGGCGGGACTTTACGAGCAGTACTTC. This chain connects TRBV27 to TRBJ2-7, with D perhaps matching TRBD2 (6 bases). The germline V and J ends were trimmed by 2 bases and 4 bases, with 15 bases remaining between them. Looked up from germline, CDR1 is MNHEY and CDR2 is SMNVEV (reference sequence). This CDR3 is built from 15 residues.

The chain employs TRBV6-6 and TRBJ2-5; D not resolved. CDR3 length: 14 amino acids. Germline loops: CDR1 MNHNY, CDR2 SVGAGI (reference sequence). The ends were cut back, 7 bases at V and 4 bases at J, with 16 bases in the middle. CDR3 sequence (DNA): TGTGCCAGCAAGCCTACTGACACACGAGAGACCCAGTACTTC. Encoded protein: CASKPTDTRETQYF.

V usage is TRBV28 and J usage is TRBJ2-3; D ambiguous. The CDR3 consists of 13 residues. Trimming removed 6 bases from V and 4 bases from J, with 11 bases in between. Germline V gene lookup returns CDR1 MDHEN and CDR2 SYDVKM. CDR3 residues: CASRTTIPDTQYF. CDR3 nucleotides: TGTGCCAGCAGGACGACAATCCCAGATACGCAGTATTTT.

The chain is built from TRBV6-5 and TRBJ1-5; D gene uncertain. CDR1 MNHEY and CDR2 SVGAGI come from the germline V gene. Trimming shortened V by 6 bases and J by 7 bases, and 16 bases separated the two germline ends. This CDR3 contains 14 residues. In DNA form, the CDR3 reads TGTGCCAGCAGCCCGGGGTCCGGATGGCAGCCCCAGCATTTT. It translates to CASSPGSGWQPQHF.

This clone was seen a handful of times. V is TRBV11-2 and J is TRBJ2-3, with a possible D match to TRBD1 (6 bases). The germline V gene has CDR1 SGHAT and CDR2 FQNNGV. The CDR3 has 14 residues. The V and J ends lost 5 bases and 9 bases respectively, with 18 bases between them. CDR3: CASSLQVARGTQYF. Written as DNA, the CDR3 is TGTGCCAGCAGCCTTCAGGTAGCAAGGGGGACGCAGTATTTT.

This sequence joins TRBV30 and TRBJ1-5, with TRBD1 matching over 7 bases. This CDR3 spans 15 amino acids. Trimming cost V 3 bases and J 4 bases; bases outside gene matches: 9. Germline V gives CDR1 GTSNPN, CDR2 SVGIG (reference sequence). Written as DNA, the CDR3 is TGTGCCTGGAGGTCCCGGGACAGCTCGAATCAGCCCCAGCATTTT. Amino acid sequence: CAWRSRDSSNQPQHF.

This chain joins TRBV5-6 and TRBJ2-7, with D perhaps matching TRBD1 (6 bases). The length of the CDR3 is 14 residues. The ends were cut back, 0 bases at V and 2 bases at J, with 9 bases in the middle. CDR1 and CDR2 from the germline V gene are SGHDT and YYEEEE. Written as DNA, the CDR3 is TGTGCCAGCAGCTTGGCAGGGGCTGCCTACGAGCAGTACTTC. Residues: CASSLAGAAYEQYF. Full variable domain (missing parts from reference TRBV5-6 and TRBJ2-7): DAGVTQSPTHLIKTRGQQVTLRCSPKSGHDTVSWYQQALGQGPQFIFQYYEEEERQRGNFPDRFSGHQFPNYSSELNVNALLLGDSALYLCASSLAGAAYEQYFGPGTRLTVT.

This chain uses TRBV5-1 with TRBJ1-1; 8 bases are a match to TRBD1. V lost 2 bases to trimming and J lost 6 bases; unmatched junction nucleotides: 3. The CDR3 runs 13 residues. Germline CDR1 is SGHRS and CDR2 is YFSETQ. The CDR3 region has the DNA TGCGCCAGCAGCTTCCAGGGGGCCTCTGAAGCTTTCTTT. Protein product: CASSFQGASEAFF.